The 21 T cell receptor beta chains presented below share a single source sample, sequenced in a study of beta chain features in type 1 diabetes (dated by TCRdb to 2016 to 2018). Libraries came from the immunoSEQ multiplex PCR assay. The High Capacity cDNA Reverse Transcription Kit was used to reverse transcribe all of the isolated RNA, meaning that expressed TCRB transcripts were what got sequenced. TCRdb stores this immuneACCESS table with in-frame sequences only. Part of the clones is absent; in the studies checked, under half of the shortfall reflects unresolved V genes, and no reason is known for the rest. The sample table holds 850,000 to 900,000 clones, of which 15% to 20% were seen once. The ten largest clones represent about 0.025% of the sample. Material: naive CD4+ T cells from blood. Read against the paper, the sample's cell subset or site label means: true naive CD4+ T cells. The receptors come from a woman aged 18-35 years in good health.

The chain uses TRBV20-1 and TRBJ1-1; D not certain. Germline assignment: CDR1 DFQATT and CDR2 SNEGSKA (reference sequence). The V and J ends lost 5 bases and 11 bases respectively, with 12 bases between them. There are 10 residues in the CDR3. The CDR3 DNA reads as TGCAGTGCTCTTAGGGAGGTGGCTTTCTTT. Translated, it gives CSALREVAFF.

This rearrangement joins TRBV6-5 to TRBJ2-7; D could derive from TRBD1 or TRBD2 (5 bases each). Germline V gene lookup returns CDR1 MNHEY and CDR2 SVGAGI. This CDR3 spans 14 amino acids. The germline V and J ends were trimmed by 5 bases and 4 bases, with 15 bases remaining between them. The CDR3 loop reads CASSEPGPEYEQYF. The CDR3 bases are TGTGCCAGCAGTGAACCGGGACCGGAATACGAGCAGTACTTC.

The genes are TRBV11-2 and TRBJ2-7, with TRBD1 matching 7 bases. Germline CDR1 is SGHAT and CDR2 is FQNNGV. V lost 3 bases and J lost 5; bases outside the gene matches: 7. The CDR3 runs to 14 residues. The CDR3: CASSLLTGAHEQYF. CDR3 bases: TGTGCCAGCAGCTTGCTTACAGGGGCCCACGAGCAGTACTTC.

This clone was seen a few times. Other nucleotide sequences from this sample produce the same CDR3. The chain has TRBV18 and TRBJ2-3, with no clear D. Germline loops: CDR1 KGHSH, CDR2 LQKENI. The CDR3 is made up of 13 amino acids. V dropped 0 bases and J dropped 3 bases, with 4 bases sitting between them. This chain's CDR3 is CASSPPGTDTQYF. The CDR3, as DNA: TGTGCCAGCTCACCACCGGGAACAGATACGCAGTATTTT.

This clone was seen more than once but under ten times. The rearrangement joins TRBV18 to TRBJ2-3, with a weak D call TRBD1 (5 bases). The V end lost 3 bases, the J end lost 10 bases, and 23 bases lay between the germline ends. The V gene's germline CDR1 is KGHSH and CDR2 LQKENI. The CDR3 contains 16 residues. The CDR3 sequence: CASSPFIRVLEVAQYF. The CDR3, as DNA: TGTGCCAGCTCACCGTTTATCAGGGTCCTAGAGGTGGCGCAGTATTTT. The full variable domain, rest sourced from reference TRBV18 and TRBJ2-3, is NAGVMQNPRHLVRRRGQEARLRCSPMKGHSHVYWYRQLPEEGLKFMVYLQKENIIDESGMPKERFSAEFPKEGPSILRIQQVVRGDSAAYFCASSPFIRVLEVAQYFGPGTRLTVL.

The chain employs TRBV29-1 and TRBJ2-1; 14 bases align to TRBD2. This CDR3 has 16 residues. V lost 6 bases and J lost 10; bases outside the gene matches: 14. In germline, CDR1 is SQVTM, CDR2 ANQGSEA. The CDR3: CSVRPPTSGRAREQFF. The CDR3 nucleotides read TGCAGCGTCCGGCCGCCGACTAGCGGGAGGGCCCGGGAGCAGTTCTTC.

The rearrangement uses TRBV27 and TRBJ1-1, with 9 positions matching TRBD1. In germline, CDR1 is MNHEY, CDR2 SMNVEV (reference sequence). This CDR3 contains 15 residues. V lost 3 bases to trimming and J lost 3 bases; unmatched junction nucleotides: 5. CDR3 DNA sequence: TGTGCCAGCAGTTTGTACCGGGACAGGGACACTGAAGCTTTCTTT. Encoded protein: CASSLYRDRDTEAFF.

This clone was detected only once. This chain uses TRBV5-6 with TRBJ2-5; D is uncertain. The CDR3 consists of 15 residues. V lost 1 base to trimming and J lost 5 bases, with 15 bases between them. Germline loops: CDR1 SGHDT, CDR2 YYEEEE. The CDR3, as DNA: TGTGCCAGCAGCTTGTTAATGGTGTTTGGTGAGACCCAGTACTTC. It encodes CASSLLMVFGETQYF.

The gene calls are TRBV4-2 and TRBJ2-5; 10 bases agree with TRBD2. The CDR3 covers 16 residues. V was pared by 5 bases and J by 4 bases, with 10 bases of the junction left unmatched. The germline V gene has CDR1 LGHNA and CDR2 YNFKEQ. The CDR3 DNA is TGTGCCAGCAGCGCCGGAGTTAGCGGGAGGAGAGAGACCCAGTACTTC. Amino acid sequence: CASSAGVSGRRETQYF.

The sample holds a few counts of this clone. The rearrangement uses TRBV18 and TRBJ2-1, with a possible D match to TRBD1 (5 bases). The V end was cut by 0 bases, the J end by 3 bases, with 6 bases between. CDR3 length equals 14 residues. CDR1 is KGHSH, CDR2 LQKENI, per germline. In DNA form, the CDR3 reads TGTGCCAGCTCACCACCGGGGCTCTACAATGAGCAGTTCTTC. It is translated as CASSPPGLYNEQFF.

This clone has only a few counts. Other DNA sequences in this specimen translate into the identical CDR3. This chain joins TRBV28 and TRBJ2-7, with D possibly matching TRBD1 (6 bases). The ends were cut back, 2 bases at V and 6 bases at J, with 8 bases in the middle. CDR1 MDHEN and CDR2 SYDVKM come from the germline V gene. The CDR3 extends over 12 amino acids. Written as DNA, the CDR3 is TGTGCCAGCAGTTTAACAGGGTTCGAGCAGTACTTC. It specifies CASSLTGFEQYF.

The V call is TRBV19, the J call TRBJ2-1; weak D call: TRBD1 (6 bases). Germline loops: CDR1 LNHDA, CDR2 SQIVND (reference sequence). The CDR3 is 14 residues long. The ends were cut back, 3 bases at V and 3 bases at J, with 9 bases in the middle. CDR3 DNA: TGTGCCAGTAGTATCAGGGGCCTCTACAATGAGCAGTTCTTC. Translating gives CASSIRGLYNEQFF.

This chain joins TRBV28 and TRBJ1-2; maybe TRBD1 (6 bases). Trimming took off 8 bases at V and 3 bases at J, with 13 bases between the two ends. Germline V gives CDR1 MDHEN, CDR2 SYDVKM. The CDR3 totals 13 residues. The CDR3 region is CASGRPGDYGYTF. CDR3 in DNA: TGTGCCAGCGGACGCCCAGGGGACTATGGCTACACCTTC.

V is TRBV6-5 and J is TRBJ1-2; D may be TRBD1 (5 bases). Trimming removed 4 bases from V and 2 bases from J, with 11 bases in between. Per the germline V gene, CDR1 is MNHEY and CDR2 is SVGAGI. This CDR3 spans 14 amino acids. Here the CDR3 reads CASSSRVSNYGYTF. The CDR3 nucleotides read TGTGCCAGCAGTTCCAGGGTTTCAAACTATGGCTACACCTTC.

This clone occurred a few times. The chain uses TRBV5-1 and TRBJ2-2; D unresolved. There are 18 residues in the CDR3. Trimming pared 1 base from V and 0 bases from J, leaving 16 bases between. The germline CDR1 and CDR2 sequences are SGHRS and YFSETQ. The CDR3 loop reads CASSLRWSTISNTGELFF. The CDR3 DNA is TGCGCCAGCAGCTTGAGATGGTCAACGATATCGAACACCGGGGAGCTGTTTTTT.

This clone has more than one count but fewer than ten. The genes are TRBV19 and TRBJ2-1, with D unclear. Germline CDR1 is LNHDA and CDR2 is SQIVND (reference sequence). The CDR3 totals 12 residues. V was clipped by 4 bases and J by 10 bases, with 11 bases between them. The CDR3 spells CASSTYSSEQFF. The CDR3 DNA sequence: TGTGCCAGTAGTACTTATAGTAGCGAGCAGTTCTTC.

The table lists this clone with a few counts. This chain uses TRBV20-1 with TRBJ2-7, with 10 bases identical to TRBD2. Germline CDR1 DFQATT, CDR2 SNEGSKA (reference sequence). The CDR3 is 11 residues long. The CDR3 coding sequence is TGCAGGGGGGCTAGCGGGAGCGAGCAGTACTTC. Amino acid sequence: CRGASGSEQYF.

The DNA of the CDR3 is TGTGCCAGCAGCTTAAGGGGACAGGGGAGGACCTACAATGAGCAGTTCTTC. This sequence encodes CASSLRGQGRTYNEQFF. This chain links TRBV13 with TRBJ2-1, with 10 bases aligning to TRBD1. V trimming: 2 bases; J trimming: 2 bases; junction bases outside the gene matches: 6. This CDR3 has 17 residues. CDR1 and CDR2 from the germline V gene are PRHDT and FYEKMQ (reference sequence).

The rearrangement joins TRBV6-5 to TRBJ2-7; possible D gene TRBD1, 6 bases. V lost 4 bases and J 3 bases, leaving 10 bases between the germline ends. The length of the CDR3 is 13 residues. CDR1 is MNHEY and CDR2 is SVGAGI in the germline V gene. This CDR3 reads CASSSRGDYEQYF. The CDR3 region has the DNA TGTGCCAGCAGTTCCAGGGGAGACTACGAGCAGTACTTC.

This clone was counted between two and nine times. Other DNA sequences in the sample encode the same CDR3. The chain has TRBV20-1 and TRBJ1-3; D is unresolved. Per the germline V gene, CDR1 is DFQATT and CDR2 is SNEGSKA (reference sequence). V lost 0 bases and J lost 4, with 1 base in between. There are 11 residues in the CDR3. The CDR3 spells CSAREGNTIYF. The CDR3 DNA is TGCAGTGCTAGAGAGGGAAACACCATATATTTT.

V and J are TRBV6-5 and TRBJ2-7, with a possible D match to TRBD2 (6 bases). This CDR3 comprises 14 residues. Looked up from germline, CDR1 is MNHEY and CDR2 is SVGAGI. The germline V and J ends were trimmed by 4 bases and 0 bases, with 10 bases remaining between them. In DNA, the CDR3 is TGTGCCAGCAGTTTTGGGAGGACCTCCTACGAGCAGTACTTC. Protein: CASSFGRTSYEQYF.